This passage covers 8 T cell receptor beta chains from one sample sequenced in a study of siplizumab effects on memory and regulatory T cells. This table comes from immunoSEQ multiplex PCR, and its TCRdb copy is limited to in-frame clones, with some not included. The profile covers approximately 100,000 clones, with about 90% appearing a single time and about 2.6% taken by the ten largest. Sequenced material: CD4+ T cells sorted from blood. These receptors came from a human donor in good health. Some clones in this sample may be carry-over from other donors' samples.

The chain joins TRBV11-2 to TRBJ2-7; D unclear. The ends were cut back, 2 bases at V and 7 bases at J, with 12 bases in the middle. CDR3 length equals 13 residues. Germline V gives CDR1 SGHAT, CDR2 FQNNGV. The CDR3 nucleotides are TGTGCCAGCAGCTTAAACTGGGTGGGGGAGCAGTACTTC. It specifies CASSLNWVGEQYF. Using reference TRBV11-2 and TRBJ2-7 for the parts outside the CDR3, the full variable domain is EAGVAQSPRYKIIEKRQSVAFWCNPISGHATLYWYQQILGQGPKLLIQFQNNGVVDDSQLPKDRFSAERLKGVDSTLKIQPAKLEDSAVYLCASSLNWVGEQYFGPGTRLTVT.

In nucleotides, the CDR3 is TGTGCCAGCAGCTTAGTTGCTCTGATTCTAGCGGGAGGGCCGGTTTACGAGCAGTACTTC. Translated: CASSLVALILAGGPVYEQYF. This rearrangement joins TRBV7-8 to TRBJ2-7, with 12 bases that match TRBD2. J lost 4 bases, V lost 1 base, and 17 bases had no gene match. The CDR3 extends over 20 amino acids. Germline assignment: CDR1 SGHVS and CDR2 FQNEAQ.

In its sample, this clone was seen once. The V call is TRBV7-3, the J call TRBJ2-3, with a tentative D call TRBD2 (6 bases). Germline-derived CDR1 and CDR2 are SGHTA and FQGTGA. The CDR3 extends over 15 amino acids. V lost 3 bases to trimming and J lost 0 bases, with 10 bases between them. The CDR3, as DNA: TGTGCCAGCAGCTTTGGAGGGACTAGCACAGATACGCAGTATTTT. Amino acid sequence: CASSFGGTSTDTQYF.

This clone came up once. This rearrangement joins TRBV7-9 to TRBJ2-3, with D possibly being TRBD1 (5 bases). V lost 4 bases, J lost 4 bases, and 18 bases lay in between. The CDR3 contains 16 residues. Germline V gene data show CDR1 as SEHNR and CDR2 as FQNEAQ (reference sequence). The CDR3 sequence: CASSSRLRIRADTQYF. The CDR3 DNA is TGTGCCAGCAGCTCGAGACTCAGAATCAGGGCAGATACGCAGTATTTT.

CDR3 in DNA: TGCGCCAGCAGCCGTACTGTACGCGGGGTAACCTACGAGCAGTACTTC. Protein product: CASSRTVRGVTYEQYF. The chain recombines TRBV5-1 with TRBJ2-7; the D gene is possibly TRBD2 (6 bases). The CDR3 loop spans 16 amino acids. Germline values: CDR1 SGHRS, CDR2 YFSETQ. Trimming cost V 4 bases and J 2 bases, with 19 bases left between them.

The rearrangement joins TRBV5-1 to TRBJ2-3; the D gene is possibly TRBD2 (5 bases). The V gene lost 0 bases and the J gene lost 5 bases, with 10 bases spanning the gap. Germline V gene lookup returns CDR1 SGHRS and CDR2 YFSETQ. CDR3 length equals 14 residues. The CDR3 nucleotides read TGCGCCAGCAGCTTGGCGGGATCTGTAGATACGCAGTATTTT. It encodes CASSLAGSVDTQYF.

The chain has TRBV19 and TRBJ2-5; 14 bases are a match to TRBD2. This CDR3 comprises 15 residues. Germline CDR1 is LNHDA and CDR2 is SQIVND (reference sequence). V was pared by 4 bases and J by 9 bases, with 7 bases of the junction left unmatched. CDR3 in amino acids: CASSKTSGRAEAQYF. CDR3 coding DNA: TGTGCCAGTAGTAAGACTAGCGGGAGGGCCGAGGCCCAGTACTTC.

The chain carries TRBV19 and TRBJ2-3; 11 nucleotides match TRBD2. The germline V gene has CDR1 LNHDA and CDR2 SQIVND (reference sequence). CDR3 length: 16 residues. After removal of 7 bases from V and 0 bases from J, the junction contained 6 bases not matched to a gene. The CDR3 loop is CASKTGTSGSTDTQYF. In DNA form, the CDR3 reads TGTGCCAGTAAGACCGGGACTAGCGGAAGCACAGATACGCAGTATTTT.